One sample yielded the 19 T cell receptor beta chains listed below, sequenced in a study of response to subunit inactivated influenza vaccine. TCRdb called the RT-PCR reads again in MiXCR, with one record for every CDR3 protein. The profile shows some 600,000 distinct CDR3 sequences, roughly 15% of them singletons. Specimen: PBMCs from blood, collected 14 to 15 days before vaccination. The receptors shown here come from a man aged 50 or older who received an inactivated influenza vaccine.

This clonotype was seen a few times. J is TRBJ1-1 and V is TRBV6-1; 7 bases are shared with TRBD1. The CDR3 totals 14 residues. Germline trimming cut 4 bases from V and 4 bases from J; bases unmatched to any gene: 6. CDR1 and CDR2 from the germline V gene are MNHNS and SASEGT. CDR3 amino acids: CASSGQGSPTEAFF. In nucleotides, the CDR3 is TGTGCCAGCAGTGGACAGGGCTCTCCCACTGAAGCTTTCTTT.

The V and J genes are TRBV5-1 and TRBJ2-5; D possibly matches TRBD1 or TRBD2 (5 bases each). Germline assignment: CDR1 SGHRS and CDR2 YFSETQ. This CDR3 is built from 15 residues. Trimming pared 4 bases from V and 5 bases from J, leaving 18 bases between. The CDR3 DNA reads TGCGCCAGCAGCCCCAGAGGGGTAGGGGACGAGACCCAGTACTTC. Translating gives CASSPRGVGDETQYF.

V is TRBV20-1 and J is TRBJ2-5; D is possibly TRBD2 (5 bases). Germline V CDR1 and CDR2: DFQATT, SNEGSKA (reference sequence). The CDR3 is 12 amino acids. V was trimmed by 6 bases and J by 7 bases, leaving 15 bases between them. CDR3 in DNA: TGCAGTGCCCCTAGTGAGGGTCTGACCCAGTACTTC. The encoded protein is CSAPSEGLTQYF.

The V and J genes are TRBV7-9 and TRBJ2-1; D possibly corresponds to TRBD1 (5 bases). V shed 5 bases and J shed 7 bases, with 18 bases lying between them. The length of the CDR3 is 15 residues. The germline gives CDR1 SEHNR, CDR2 FQNEAQ (reference sequence). The CDR3 region has the DNA TGTGCCAGCAGCCCTGCTGGGGCAGGGCCGAATGAGCAGTTCTTC. The encoded protein is CASSPAGAGPNEQFF.

This clonotype was detected many times. The rearrangement joins TRBV4-2 to TRBJ2-1; weak D call: TRBD2 (6 bases). V lost 0 bases, J lost 4 bases, and 13 bases lay in between. The CDR3 contains 16 residues. Germline lookup yields CDR1 LGHNA and CDR2 YNFKEQ. CDR3 sequence: CASSQDGAGRYNEQFF. The CDR3 DNA reads as TGTGCCAGCAGCCAAGATGGGGCAGGGAGGTACAATGAGCAGTTCTTC.

V usage is TRBV20-1 and J usage is TRBJ2-3, with a possible D match to TRBD2 (6 bases). The V end was cut by 7 bases, the J end by 0 bases, with 14 bases between. The CDR3 has 14 residues. Germline V gene data show CDR1 as DFQATT and CDR2 as SNEGSKA (reference sequence). CDR3 nucleotide sequence: TGCAGTGGTCGGGAGTTCACTAGCACAGATACGCAGTATTTT. As protein: CSGREFTSTDTQYF.

This clonotype has a count of ten or more. The chain joins TRBV18 to TRBJ2-1; no clear D. The CDR3 runs 13 residues. CDR1 is KGHSH and CDR2 is LQKENI in the germline V gene. Trimming removed 2 bases from V and 4 bases from J, with 6 bases in between. This CDR3 is CASSPGLYNEQFF. CDR3 nucleotide sequence: TGTGCCAGCTCACCAGGTCTATACAATGAGCAGTTCTTC.

The V and J genes are TRBV6-2 or TRBV6-3 and TRBJ1-2, with D possibly being TRBD1 (6 bases). The V end was cut by 2 bases, the J end by 6 bases, with 19 bases between. CDR3 length equals 16 residues. CDR1 and CDR2 (germline): MNHEY, SVGEGT. The CDR3 sequence is CASSYTRLTGTDGYTF. The CDR3 bases are TGTGCCAGCAGTTACACACGGTTGACAGGCACGGATGGCTACACCTTC.

This clonotype was detected ten times or more. The rearrangement joins TRBV2 to TRBJ2-1; TRBD2 agrees at 8 bases. Per the germline V gene, CDR1 is SNHLY and CDR2 is FYNNEI. Trimming at V came to 11 bases and at J to 2 bases, leaving 23 bases not matched to a gene. CDR3 size: 19 residues. In DNA form, the CDR3 reads TGTGCCTTCAGTTTCGGGCCTGTCGGCGGGAGGATACCCTACAATGAGCAGTTCTTC. Translated, it gives CAFSFGPVGGRIPYNEQFF.

J is TRBJ1-5 and V is TRBV5-6; 9 nucleotides agree with TRBD1. Germline CDR1 reads SGHDT; CDR2 reads YYEEEE. The CDR3 has 15 amino acids. The V and J ends lost 4 bases and 5 bases, in that order; junction bases with no gene match: 7. The CDR3 DNA follows: TGTGCCAGCAGCAGACAGGGGGTCCTGGATCAGCCCCAGCATTTT. Translating gives CASSRQGVLDQPQHF. The whole variable domain, filled in from reference TRBV5-6 and TRBJ1-5, reads DAGVTQSPTHLIKTRGQQVTLRCSPKSGHDTVSWYQQALGQGPQFIFQYYEEEERQRGNFPDRFSGHQFPNYSSELNVNALLLGDSALYLCASSRQGVLDQPQHFGDGTRLSIL.

The chain uses TRBV12-3 or TRBV12-4 and TRBJ2-5; perhaps TRBD2 as D (6 bases). CDR3 length: 15 residues. The V and J ends lost 6 bases and 3 bases respectively, with 17 bases between them. DNA for the CDR3: TGTGCCAGCAGCCTGGGGCGGGATGATGAAGAGACCCAGTACTTC. Translation: CASSLGRDDEETQYF.

The chain employs TRBV4-1 and TRBJ2-7, with D maybe TRBD2 (6 bases). Trimming stripped 0 bases from V and 0 bases from J, with 12 bases between. Germline values: CDR1 MGHRA, CDR2 YSYEKL. The CDR3 extends over 16 amino acids. CDR3: CASSQDWAGTSYEQYF. CDR3 in DNA: TGCGCCAGCAGCCAAGATTGGGCGGGGACCTCCTACGAGCAGTACTTC.

This chain uses TRBV5-1 with TRBJ2-5; TRBD2 matches 10 bases. J gave up 1 base and V 3 bases, and 6 bases lay outside the gene matches. Per the germline V gene, CDR1 is SGHRS and CDR2 is YFSETQ. The length of the CDR3 is 16 residues. CDR3 nucleotide sequence: TGCGCCAGCAGCTCCGGACTAGCGGAGACCCAAGAGACCCAGTACTTC. Its protein is CASSSGLAETQETQYF.

This clonotype has a count of ten or more. J is TRBJ2-5 and V is TRBV3-1; D unresolved. V shed 0 bases and J shed 2 bases, with 10 bases lying between them. CDR1 and CDR2 from the germline V gene are LGHDT and YNNKEL (reference sequence). The CDR3 spans 15 residues. The CDR3 region is CASSQDPGIQETQYF. DNA of the CDR3: TGTGCCAGCAGCCAAGATCCAGGAATACAAGAGACCCAGTACTTC.

In this sample, this clonotype turned up many times. The chain joins TRBV7-9 to TRBJ1-1; D gene ambiguous. Germline V gene sequence: CDR1 SEHNR, CDR2 FQNEAQ (reference sequence). The CDR3 has 14 amino acids. Trimming stripped 1 base from V and 4 bases from J, with 10 bases between. The CDR3: CASSLEAGSTEAFF. The CDR3 DNA sequence: TGTGCCAGCAGCTTAGAGGCCGGGAGCACTGAAGCTTTCTTT.

This sequence joins TRBV3-1 and TRBJ2-5; 12 positions agree with TRBD2. From germline, CDR1 is LGHDT and CDR2 YNNKEL (reference sequence). This CDR3 has 16 residues. Losses at the gene ends were 4 bases for V and 6 bases for J; bases not matched to a gene: 9. In DNA form, the CDR3 reads TGTGCCAGCAGCCCCGCTAGCGGGGGGGGCGCGAAGACCCAGTACTTC. Encoded protein: CASSPASGGGAKTQYF.

V and J are TRBV12-3 or TRBV12-4 and TRBJ2-3; TRBD2 matches at 8 bases. The length of the CDR3 is 15 residues. V lost 6 bases, J lost 2 bases, and 7 bases stayed unmatched. CDR3 sequence (DNA): TGTGCCAGCAGGGCCAGCGGGAGCCCCACAGATACGCAGTATTTT. Amino acids: CASRASGSPTDTQYF.

The chain is built from TRBV4-2 and TRBJ2-5; D gene unclear. Germline lookup yields CDR1 LGHNA and CDR2 YNFKEQ. This CDR3 spans 15 amino acids. V shed 0 bases and J shed 2 bases, with 10 bases lying between them. The CDR3 DNA is TGTGCCAGCAGCCAAGATCCGGCCAGACAAGAGACCCAGTACTTC. Translating gives CASSQDPARQETQYF.

The table lists this clonotype with a few counts. CDR3 DNA: TGCAATCCGCTCGGGCGGGGACACAATGAGCAGTTCTTC. Translated, it gives CNPLGRGHNEQFF. The chain links TRBV20-1 to TRBJ2-1; TRBD2 is a possible D gene (6 bases). The CDR3 totals 13 residues. From germline, CDR1 is DFQATT and CDR2 SNEGSKA (reference sequence).